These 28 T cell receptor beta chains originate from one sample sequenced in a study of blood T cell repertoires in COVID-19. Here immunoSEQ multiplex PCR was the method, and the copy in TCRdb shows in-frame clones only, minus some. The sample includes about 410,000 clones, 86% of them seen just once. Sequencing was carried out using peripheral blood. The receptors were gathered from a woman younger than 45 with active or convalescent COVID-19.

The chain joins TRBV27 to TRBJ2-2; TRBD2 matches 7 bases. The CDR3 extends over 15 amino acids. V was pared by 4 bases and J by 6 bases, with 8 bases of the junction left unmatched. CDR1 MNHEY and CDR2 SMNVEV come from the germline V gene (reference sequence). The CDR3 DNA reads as TGTGCCAGCAGTTCGCTAGCGGATATTTCCGGGGAGCTGTTTTTT. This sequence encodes CASSSLADISGELFF.

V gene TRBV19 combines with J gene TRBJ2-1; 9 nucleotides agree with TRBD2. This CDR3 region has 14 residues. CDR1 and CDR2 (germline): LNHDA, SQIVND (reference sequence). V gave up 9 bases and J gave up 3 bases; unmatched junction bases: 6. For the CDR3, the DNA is TGTGCCAGCAGGACTAGCGCGGACTACAATGAGCAGTTCTTC. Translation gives CASRTSADYNEQFF. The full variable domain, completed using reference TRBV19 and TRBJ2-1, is DGGITQSPKYLFRKEGQNVTLSCEQNLNHDAMYWYRQDPGQGLRLIYYSQIVNDFQKGDIAEGYSVSREKKESFPLTVTSAQKNPTAFYLCASRTSADYNEQFFGPGTRLTVL.

The CDR3 loop is CASSLGSAPGANVLTF. CDR3 sequence (DNA): TGTGCCAGCAGCTTGGGGAGTGCGCCTGGGGCCAACGTCCTGACTTTC. V usage is TRBV5-4 and J usage is TRBJ2-6; no definite D call. The germline V gene encodes CDR1 SGHNT and CDR2 YYREEE (reference sequence). There are 16 residues in the CDR3. The germline V and J ends were trimmed by 0 bases and 2 bases, with 9 bases remaining between them.

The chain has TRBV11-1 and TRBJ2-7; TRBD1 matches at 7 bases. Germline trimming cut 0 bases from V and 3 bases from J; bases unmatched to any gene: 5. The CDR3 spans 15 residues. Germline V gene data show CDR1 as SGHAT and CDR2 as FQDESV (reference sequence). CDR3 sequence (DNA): TGTGCCAGCAGCTTAGCGGCCGGGACAGTCTACGAGCAGTACTTC. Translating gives CASSLAAGTVYEQYF.

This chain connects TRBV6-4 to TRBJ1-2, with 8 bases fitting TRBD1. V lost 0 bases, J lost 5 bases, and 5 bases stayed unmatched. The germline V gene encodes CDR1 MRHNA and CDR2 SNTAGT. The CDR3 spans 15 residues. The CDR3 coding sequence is TGTGCCAGCAGTGACTCTCCCACAGGGGGATATGGCTACACCTTC. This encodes CASSDSPTGGYGYTF.

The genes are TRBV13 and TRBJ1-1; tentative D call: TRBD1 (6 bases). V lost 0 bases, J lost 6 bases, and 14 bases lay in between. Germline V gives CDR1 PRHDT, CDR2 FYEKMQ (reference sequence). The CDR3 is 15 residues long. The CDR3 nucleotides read TGTGCCAGCAGCTTAGGACAGGGAGGGTTGTCTGAAGCTTTCTTT. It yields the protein CASSLGQGGLSEAFF.

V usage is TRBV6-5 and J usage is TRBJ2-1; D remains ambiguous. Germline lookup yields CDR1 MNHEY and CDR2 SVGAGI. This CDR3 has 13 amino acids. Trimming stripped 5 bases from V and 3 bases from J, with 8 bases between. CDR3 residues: CASSKNFYNEQFF. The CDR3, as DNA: TGTGCCAGCAGTAAAAACTTCTACAATGAGCAGTTCTTC.

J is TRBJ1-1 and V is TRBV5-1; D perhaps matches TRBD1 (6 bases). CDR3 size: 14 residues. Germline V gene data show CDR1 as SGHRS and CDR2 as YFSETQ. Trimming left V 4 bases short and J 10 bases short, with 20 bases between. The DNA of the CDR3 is TGCGCCAGCAGCCCTGAACTTGGGGGGGCTGCAGCTTTCTTT. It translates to CASSPELGGAAAFF. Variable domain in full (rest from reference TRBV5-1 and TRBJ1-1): KAGVTQTPRYLIKTRGQQVTLSCSPISGHRSVSWYQQTPGQGLQFLFEYFSETQRNKGNFPGRFSGRQFSNSRSEMNVSTLELGDSALYLCASSPELGGAAAFFGQGTRLTVV.

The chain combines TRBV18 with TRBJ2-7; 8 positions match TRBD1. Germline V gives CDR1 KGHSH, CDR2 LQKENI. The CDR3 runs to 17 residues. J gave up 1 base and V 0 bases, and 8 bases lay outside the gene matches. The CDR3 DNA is TGTGCCAGCTCACCACCCGGACAGGGTGACGATTCCTACGAGCAGTACTTC. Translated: CASSPPGQGDDSYEQYF.

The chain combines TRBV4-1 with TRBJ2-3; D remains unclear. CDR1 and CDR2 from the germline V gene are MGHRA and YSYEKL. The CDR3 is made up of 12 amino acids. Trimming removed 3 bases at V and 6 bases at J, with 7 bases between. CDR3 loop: CASSHEADTQYF. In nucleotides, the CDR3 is TGCGCCAGCAGCCACGAGGCTGATACGCAGTATTTT.

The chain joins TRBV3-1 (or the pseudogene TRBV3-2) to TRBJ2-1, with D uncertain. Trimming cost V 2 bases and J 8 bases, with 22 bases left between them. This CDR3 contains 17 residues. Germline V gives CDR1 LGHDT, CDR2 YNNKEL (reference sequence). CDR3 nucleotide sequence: TGTGCCAGCAGCCAAAGAGGCCCGGGTTCCTTTGGGTATGAGCAGTTCTTC. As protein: CASSQRGPGSFGYEQFF.

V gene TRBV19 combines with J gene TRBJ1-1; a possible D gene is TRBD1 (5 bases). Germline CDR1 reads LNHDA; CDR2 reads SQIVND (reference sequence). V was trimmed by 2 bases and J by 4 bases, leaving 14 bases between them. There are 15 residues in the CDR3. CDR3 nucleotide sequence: TGTGCCAGTAGTATATCGGGGGTTGGGGGCACTGAAGCTTTCTTT. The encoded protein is CASSISGVGGTEAFF.

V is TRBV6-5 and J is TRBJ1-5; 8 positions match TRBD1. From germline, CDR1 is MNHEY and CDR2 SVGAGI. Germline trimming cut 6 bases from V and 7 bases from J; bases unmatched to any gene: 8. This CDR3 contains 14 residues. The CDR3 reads CASRSGGDGQPQHF. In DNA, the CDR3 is TGTGCCAGCAGATCAGGGGGCGACGGGCAGCCCCAGCATTTT.

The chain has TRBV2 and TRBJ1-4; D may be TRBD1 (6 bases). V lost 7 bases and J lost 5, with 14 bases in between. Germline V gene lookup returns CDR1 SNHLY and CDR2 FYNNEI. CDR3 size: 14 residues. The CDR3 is CASTPPGQNEKLFF. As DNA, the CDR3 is TGTGCCAGCACCCCACCAGGACAGAATGAAAAACTGTTTTTT.

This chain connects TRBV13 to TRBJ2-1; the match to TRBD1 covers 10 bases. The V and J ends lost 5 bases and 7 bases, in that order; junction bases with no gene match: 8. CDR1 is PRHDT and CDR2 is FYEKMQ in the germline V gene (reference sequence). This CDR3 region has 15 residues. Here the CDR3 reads CASSPKGQGRNEQFF. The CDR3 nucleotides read TGTGCCAGCAGCCCAAAGGGACAGGGGAGAAATGAGCAGTTCTTC.

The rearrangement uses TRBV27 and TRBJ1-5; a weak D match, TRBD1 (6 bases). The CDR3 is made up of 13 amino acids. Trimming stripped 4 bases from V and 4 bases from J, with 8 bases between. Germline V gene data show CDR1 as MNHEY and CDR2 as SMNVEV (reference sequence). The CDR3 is CASSSGANQPQHF. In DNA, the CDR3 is TGTGCCAGCAGTTCAGGGGCGAATCAGCCCCAGCATTTT.

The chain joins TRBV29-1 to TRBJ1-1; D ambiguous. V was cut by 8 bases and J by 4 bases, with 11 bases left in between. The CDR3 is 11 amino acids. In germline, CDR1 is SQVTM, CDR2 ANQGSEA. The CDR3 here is CSLLLGTEAFF. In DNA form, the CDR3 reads TGCAGCTTGCTTCTAGGCACTGAAGCTTTCTTT.

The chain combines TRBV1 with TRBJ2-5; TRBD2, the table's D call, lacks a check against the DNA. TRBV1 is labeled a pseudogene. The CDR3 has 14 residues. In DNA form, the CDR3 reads TGCACCAGCAGCGGACTAGCGAGACAAGAGACCCAGTACTTC. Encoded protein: CTSSGLARQETQYF.

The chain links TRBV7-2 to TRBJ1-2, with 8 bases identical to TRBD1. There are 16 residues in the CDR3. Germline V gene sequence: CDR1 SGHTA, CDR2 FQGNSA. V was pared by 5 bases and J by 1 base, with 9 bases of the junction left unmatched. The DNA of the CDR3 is TGTGCCAGCAGCCTTACCTACGGACAGGGTAACTATGGCTACACCTTC. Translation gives CASSLTYGQGNYGYTF.

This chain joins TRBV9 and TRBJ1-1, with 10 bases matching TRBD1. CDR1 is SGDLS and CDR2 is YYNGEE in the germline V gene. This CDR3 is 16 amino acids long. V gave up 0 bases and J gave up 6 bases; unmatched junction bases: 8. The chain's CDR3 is CASSVDSGDRGAEAFF. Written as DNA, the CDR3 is TGTGCCAGCAGCGTAGATTCTGGGGACAGGGGCGCTGAAGCTTTCTTT.

CDR3 amino acids: CSVRDRDGYTF. CDR3 in DNA: TGCAGCGTCCGGGACAGGGATGGCTACACCTTC. The chain links TRBV29-1 to TRBJ1-2; 9 positions agree with TRBD1. The CDR3 contains 11 residues. Germline CDR1 reads SQVTM; CDR2 reads ANQGSEA. The junction had 2 bases not matched to a gene; V was cut back by 6 bases and J by 6 bases. Together with reference TRBV29-1 and TRBJ1-2, the CDR3 gives the full variable domain: SAVISQKPSRDICQRGTSLTIQCQVDSQVTMMFWYRQQPGQSLTLIATANQGSEATYESGFVIDKFPISRPNLTFSTLTVSNMSPEDSSIYLCSVRDRDGYTFGSGTRLTVV.

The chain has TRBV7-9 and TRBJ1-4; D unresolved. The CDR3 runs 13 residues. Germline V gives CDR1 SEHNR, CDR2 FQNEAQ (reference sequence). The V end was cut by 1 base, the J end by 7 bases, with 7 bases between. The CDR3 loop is CASSLGGVEKLFF. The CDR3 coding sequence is TGTGCCAGCAGCTTAGGCGGGGTTGAAAAACTGTTTTTT.

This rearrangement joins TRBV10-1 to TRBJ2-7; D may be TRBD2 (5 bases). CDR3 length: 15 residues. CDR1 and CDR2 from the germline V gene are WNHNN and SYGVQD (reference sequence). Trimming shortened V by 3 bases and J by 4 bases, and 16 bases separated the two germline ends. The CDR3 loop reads CASSDLKGGPYEQYF. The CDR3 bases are TGCGCCAGCAGTGACCTTAAGGGCGGGCCTTACGAGCAGTACTTC.

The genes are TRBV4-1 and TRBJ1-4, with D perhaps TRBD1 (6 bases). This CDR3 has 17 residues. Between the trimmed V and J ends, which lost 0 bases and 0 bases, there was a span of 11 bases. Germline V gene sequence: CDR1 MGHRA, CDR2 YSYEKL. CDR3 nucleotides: TGCGCCAGCAGCCAAGAAGGGGGACAAGCAACTAATGAAAAACTGTTTTTT. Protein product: CASSQEGGQATNEKLFF.

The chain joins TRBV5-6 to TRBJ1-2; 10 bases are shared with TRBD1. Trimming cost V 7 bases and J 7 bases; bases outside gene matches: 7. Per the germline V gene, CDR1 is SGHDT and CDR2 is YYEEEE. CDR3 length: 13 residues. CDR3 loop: CASELGQGGGYTF. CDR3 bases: TGTGCCAGCGAGCTTGGACAGGGGGGTGGCTACACCTTC.

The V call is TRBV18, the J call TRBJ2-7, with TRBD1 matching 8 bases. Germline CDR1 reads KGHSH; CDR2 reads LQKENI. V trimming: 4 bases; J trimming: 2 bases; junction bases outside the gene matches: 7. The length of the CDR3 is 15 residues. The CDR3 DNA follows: TGTGCCAGCTCACTAGGACAGGGAAGAACCTACGAGCAGTACTTC. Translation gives CASSLGQGRTYEQYF. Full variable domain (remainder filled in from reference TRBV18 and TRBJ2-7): NAGVMQNPRHLVRRRGQEARLRCSPMKGHSHVYWYRQLPEEGLKFMVYLQKENIIDESGMPKERFSAEFPKEGPSILRIQQVVRGDSAAYFCASSLGQGRTYEQYFGPGTRLTVT.

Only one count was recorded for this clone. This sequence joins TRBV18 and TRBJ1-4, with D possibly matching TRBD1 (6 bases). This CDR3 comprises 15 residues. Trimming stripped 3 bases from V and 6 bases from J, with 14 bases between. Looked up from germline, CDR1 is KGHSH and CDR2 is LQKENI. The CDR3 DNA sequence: TGTGCCAGCTCACCGACAGGACTGGGGGATGAAAAACTGTTTTTT. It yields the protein CASSPTGLGDEKLFF.

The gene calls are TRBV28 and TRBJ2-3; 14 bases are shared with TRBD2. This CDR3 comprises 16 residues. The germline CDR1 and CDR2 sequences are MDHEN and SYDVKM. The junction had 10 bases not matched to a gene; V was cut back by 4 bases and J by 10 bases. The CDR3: CASSSPGTSGSGAQYF. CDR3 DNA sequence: TGTGCCAGCAGTTCTCCCGGGACTAGCGGGAGTGGAGCGCAGTATTTT.